This passage covers 21 T cell receptor beta chains from one sample sequenced in a study of blood T cells in healthy people across ages. Primers used in a second PCR of about 7 to 12 cycles were a sample-barcoded 5' primer and a J-beta primer mix. TCRdb analysed the 5' RACE reads with MiXCR anew, one entry per CDR3 protein. The sample lists under 1,000,000 distinct CDR3 sequences; about half were seen once. The material sequenced was blood. The receptors here all came from an elderly man in good health.

This clonotype was seen a handful of times. The chain combines TRBV20-1 with TRBJ2-1, with D maybe TRBD2 (6 bases). Trimming shortened V by 0 bases and J by 0 bases, and 9 bases separated the two germline ends. Germline V CDR1 and CDR2: DFQATT, SNEGSKA (reference sequence). The CDR3 contains 15 residues. The CDR3 protein is CSARERGSSYNEQFF. Written as DNA, the CDR3 is TGCAGTGCTAGAGAACGGGGGAGCTCCTACAATGAGCAGTTCTTC.

The chain couples TRBV20-1 to TRBJ1-3, with a possible D match to TRBD1 (6 bases). Looked up from germline, CDR1 is DFQATT and CDR2 is SNEGSKA (reference sequence). The CDR3 sequence is 15 residues long. Between the trimmed V and J ends, which lost 3 bases and 2 bases, there was a span of 14 bases. The CDR3 region is CSARGTSETGNTIYF. DNA of the CDR3: TGCAGTGCTAGGGGGACATCCGAGACTGGAAACACCATATATTTT.

The rearrangement uses TRBV20-1 and TRBJ2-1; D is tentatively TRBD1 or TRBD2 (5 bases each). The V end lost 2 bases, the J end lost 0 bases, and 14 bases lay between the germline ends. CDR3 length: 16 residues. The germline V gene has CDR1 DFQATT and CDR2 SNEGSKA (reference sequence). CDR3 nucleotide sequence: TGCAGTGCTAGATCCGGGACCCACAGCTCCTACAATGAGCAGTTCTTC. Protein sequence: CSARSGTHSSYNEQFF.

The chain carries TRBV4-1 and TRBJ2-7, with 11 bases fitting TRBD2. Unmatched junction bases numbered 5, after V lost 3 bases and J lost 1 base. This CDR3 has 16 amino acids. CDR1 and CDR2 (germline): MGHRA, YSYEKL. The CDR3 spells CASSQVTSGGSYEQYF. Written as DNA, the CDR3 is TGCGCCAGCAGCCAGGTCACTAGCGGGGGTTCCTACGAGCAGTACTTC.

This rearrangement joins TRBV29-1 to TRBJ2-5; possibly TRBD1 for D (6 bases). The germline gives CDR1 SQVTM, CDR2 ANQGSEA. The V end lost 6 bases, the J end lost 3 bases, and 29 bases lay between the germline ends. This CDR3 is 18 amino acids long. The DNA for the CDR3 is TGCAGCGTGGGAAAGGGGGTGGGAGTGGGGTCAGGAAAAGAGACCCAGTACTTC. The encoded protein is CSVGKGVGVGSGKETQYF.

There are a few counts of this clonotype. This rearrangement joins TRBV10-3 to TRBJ1-5; maybe TRBD1 (6 bases). V was cut by 0 bases and J by 2 bases, with 23 bases left in between. Germline assignment: CDR1 ENHRY and CDR2 SYGVKD. This CDR3 has 20 amino acids. CDR3 sequence reads: CAISESTGSTVSGGNQPQHF. CDR3 coding DNA: TGTGCCATCAGTGAGTCGACGGGATCTACGGTGTCAGGGGGCAATCAGCCCCAGCATTTT.

This chain connects TRBV14 to TRBJ2-7; D gene ambiguous. The CDR3 is 12 residues long. V lost 4 bases and J lost 7, with 11 bases in between. Germline CDR1 SGHDN, CDR2 FVKESK. Here the CDR3 reads CASSPSHNEQYF. In nucleotides, the CDR3 is TGTGCCAGCAGCCCCTCCCACAATGAGCAGTACTTC.

On this clonotype: A much bigger clone sits one base away, suggesting this may be a read error. The rearrangement joins TRBV12-3 or TRBV12-4 to TRBJ2-7; D might be TRBD1 (6 bases). The CDR3 has 12 residues. V was clipped by 6 bases and J by 6 bases, with 12 bases between them. The CDR3 here is CASSCTGLEQYF. The CDR3 region has the DNA TGTGCCAGCAGCTGCACAGGGCTCGAGCAGTACTTC.

The gene calls are TRBV5-5 and TRBJ1-2, with D tentatively TRBD1 (6 bases). Looked up from germline, CDR1 is SGHKS and CDR2 is YYEKEE (reference sequence). The germline V and J ends were trimmed by 4 bases and 9 bases, with 22 bases remaining between them. The length of the CDR3 is 15 residues. Here the CDR3 DNA reads TGTGCCAGCAGCCCGAGGGACAACCGGCCACCAAGCTACACCTTC. Translation: CASSPRDNRPPSYTF.

The chain recombines TRBV13 with TRBJ2-4; TRBD1 might be the D (6 bases). Trimming shortened V by 5 bases and J by 3 bases, and 11 bases separated the two germline ends. The CDR3 has 14 residues. CDR1 and CDR2 (germline): PRHDT, FYEKMQ (reference sequence). The CDR3 DNA reads as TGTGCCAGCAGCCCAGGGGTTGACAAAAACATTCAGTACTTC. Its translation is CASSPGVDKNIQYF.

Note on this clonotype: A junction end diverges from the germline sequence, so it may reflect a read error. V is TRBV3-1 and J is TRBJ2-1; 7 bases line up with TRBD2. This CDR3 is built from 20 residues. Germline V gives CDR1 LGHDT, CDR2 YNNKEL (reference sequence). CDR3 in amino acids: CASGQQSLAEGPRSYNEQFF. The DNA for the CDR3 is TGTGCCAGCGGCCAACAGTCCCTAGCGGAAGGCCCGAGATCCTACAATGAGCAGTTCTTC.

J is TRBJ2-1 and V is TRBV20-1; 7 bases are shared with TRBD2. The CDR3 extends over 16 amino acids. Germline V gene lookup returns CDR1 DFQATT and CDR2 SNEGSKA (reference sequence). V shed 2 bases and J 1 base; nucleotides not matched to a gene: 8. The CDR3 DNA reads TGCAGTGCTAGAAACCCTAGCGGCGAATCCTACAATGAGCAGTTCTTC. Translation gives CSARNPSGESYNEQFF.

There are a few counts of this clonotype. The chain uses TRBV12-3 or TRBV12-4 and TRBJ1-5; D remains ambiguous. The CDR3 runs to 16 residues. V dropped 3 bases and J dropped 2 bases, with 14 bases sitting between them. The CDR3 nucleotides read TGTGCCAGCAGTTTGACGGGGAGAGAGGGCAATCAGCCCCAGCATTTT. It translates to CASSLTGREGNQPQHF.

This chain links TRBV12-3 or TRBV12-4 with TRBJ2-1; 11 nucleotides agree with TRBD2. The CDR3 is made up of 16 amino acids. Trimming removed 2 bases from V and 5 bases from J; junction bases left unmatched: 5. Here the CDR3 DNA reads TGTGCCAGCAGTTTAATGGGACTAGCGGAAAACAATGAGCAGTTCTTC. Encoded protein: CASSLMGLAENNEQFF.

This clonotype turned up a few times. The CDR3 DNA reads TGTGCCAGCAGTTACTCGCGGGGATCCAATGAGCAGTTCTTC. Amino acids: CASSYSRGSNEQFF. The J gene is TRBJ2-1, the V gene TRBV6-2 or TRBV6-3, with a weak D call TRBD2 (6 bases). CDR3 size: 14 residues. Looked up from germline, CDR1 is MNHEY and CDR2 is SVGEGT. Trimming removed 0 bases at V and 6 bases at J, with 9 bases between.

The V gene is TRBV6-2 or TRBV6-3, the J gene TRBJ1-1; possibly TRBD1 for D (6 bases). Germline CDR1 and CDR2: MNHEY and SVGEGT. The CDR3 runs to 14 residues. V gave up 2 bases and J gave up 0 bases, with 7 bases separating them. The CDR3 DNA reads TGTGCCAGCAGTTACCAGGGGATGAACACTGAAGCTTTCTTT. It encodes CASSYQGMNTEAFF.

The chain links TRBV20-1 to TRBJ2-7, with TRBD1 matching 8 bases. The CDR3 extends over 16 amino acids. Per germline, CDR1 DFQATT and CDR2 SNEGSKA (reference sequence). V shed 2 bases, J shed 2 bases, and the junction held 11 bases outside the gene matches. The CDR3 spells CSARHLRTGSPYEQYF. CDR3 coding DNA: TGCAGTGCTAGACATTTAAGGACAGGGAGCCCCTACGAGCAGTACTTC.

V usage is TRBV6-1 and J usage is TRBJ1-2; D not certain. The CDR3 is 14 residues long. The V end lost 4 bases, the J end lost 6 bases, and 15 bases lay between the germline ends. CDR1 and CDR2 from the germline V gene are MNHNS and SASEGT. In DNA form, the CDR3 reads TGTGCCAGCAGTGCCTACAGATTTGGGGATGGCTACACCTTC. Translation gives CASSAYRFGDGYTF.

This clonotype was recorded a few times. The genes are TRBV20-1 and TRBJ1-3, with unresolved D. Germline V CDR1 and CDR2: DFQATT, SNEGSKA (reference sequence). The CDR3 has 17 residues. The ends were cut back, 0 bases at V and 0 bases at J, with 15 bases in the middle. The CDR3 nucleotides are TGCAGTGCTAGAGATTTCCGATACCCTAGCTCTGGAAACACCATATATTTT. Protein product: CSARDFRYPSSGNTIYF.

This chain connects TRBV28 to TRBJ2-7; TRBD1 matches 10 bases. The CDR3 runs to 14 residues. Germline assignment: CDR1 MDHEN and CDR2 SYDVKM. V shed 1 base and J 6 bases; nucleotides not matched to a gene: 3. The CDR3 region is CASSLSGTGVEQYF. CDR3 nucleotide sequence: TGTGCCAGCAGTTTATCTGGGACAGGGGTCGAGCAGTACTTC. The variable domain in full, with the rest retrieved from reference TRBV28 and TRBJ2-7, is DVKVTQSSRYLVKRTGEKVFLECVQDMDHENMFWYRQDPGLGLRLIYFSYDVKMKEKGDIPEGYSVSREKKERFSLILESASTNQTSMYLCASSLSGTGVEQYFGPGTRLTVT.

This chain uses TRBV27 with TRBJ2-4, with TRBD1 matching 7 bases. The length of the CDR3 is 14 residues. After removal of 5 bases from V and 15 bases from J, the junction contained 16 bases not matched to a gene. CDR1 MNHEY and CDR2 SMNVEV come from the germline V gene (reference sequence). The CDR3, as DNA: TGTGCCAGCAGTCCCGGGACAGCCCGCGTGAGGCGGTACTTC. This gives the protein CASSPGTARVRRYF.